This T cell receptor (beta chain) was documented in a study of shared clonotypes between healthy human individuals. Across the study: Each donor's CD8 memory used one plate, CD8 naive two, each CD4 subset three.

The data were produced by immunoSEQ multiplex PCR, yet TCRdb's version contains in-frame clones alone and is incomplete. The sample has fewer than 1.4 million clones, more than 75% seen once. This CDR3 comprises 13 residues. Germline V gene lookup returns CDR1 MNHEY and CDR2 SMNVEV (reference sequence). Trimming took off 7 bases at V and 5 bases at J, with 12 bases between the two ends. The sequence derives from a man younger than 35 in good health. Some clones in this sample may be carry-over from other donors' samples. The sequenced sample consisted of memory CD4+ T cells from PBMCs. Stated subset: CD45RA-negative fraction. V gene TRBV27 combines with J gene TRBJ2-1; possibly TRBD1 for D (5 bases). The chain's CDR3 is CASISLRDNEQFF. DNA for the CDR3: TGTGCCAGCATAAGCCTCAGGGACAATGAGCAGTTCTTC.